These T cell receptor beta chains were read from a single sample in a study of T cells in Graves' hyperthyroidism and ophthalmopathy. TCRdb reprocessed the multiplex PCR reads with MiXCR, giving one entry per CDR3 protein. This table holds around 200,000 distinct CDR3 sequences, 15% to 20% found once. The specimen was blood. Receptors were obtained from a middle-aged man with Graves' hyperthyroidism. The CDR3 runs from the conserved cysteine through the conserved F or W. D genes are given only for firm matches. Clone size is shown for a subset of rows, as once, few, many or a class of expanded clone.

V gene	CDR3 length	clone size	D gene	J gene	CDR3 protein	CDR3 DNA
TRBV10-3	15	many	.	TRBJ2-2	CAIRSDFANTGELFF	TGTGCCATCAGGTCAGACTTCGCGAACACCGGGGAGCTGTTTTTT
TRBV20-1	14	.	.	TRBJ2-3	CSASEGGRGGTQYF	TGCAGTGCTAGTGAGGGGGGGCGAGGTGGTACGCAGTATTTT
TRBV15	17	few	TRBD2	TRBJ2-1	CATSTKEGLAGANEQFF	TGTGCCACCAGCACAAAAGAGGGGCTAGCGGGGGCTAATGAGCAGTTCTTC
TRBV7-2	16	many	TRBD1	TRBJ2-7	CASRPATGTGGREQYF	TGTGCCAGCAGACCCGCTACCGGGACAGGGGGCAGAGAGCAGTACTTC
TRBV20-1	18	many	TRBD2	TRBJ2-1	CSATPGIRSGGVYNEQFF	TGCAGTGCTACTCCGGGAATACGAAGCGGGGGGGTTTACAATGAGCAGTTCTTC
TRBV13	15	few	.	TRBJ2-7	CASRLGGGGDYEQYF	TGTGCCAGCAGACTAGGGGGTGGGGGTGACTACGAGCAGTACTTC
TRBV2	19	many	TRBD1	TRBJ2-7	CASSEASTAGQGVLHEQYF	TGTGCCAGCAGTGAAGCCTCTACTGCAGGACAGGGCGTTCTACACGAGCAGTACTTC
TRBV11-2	18	.	TRBD1	TRBJ1-1	CASSLDRGAGGTNTEAFF	TGTGCCAGCAGCTTAGATCGGGGTGCAGGGGGCACGAACACTGAAGCTTTCTTT
TRBV11-2	13	.	.	TRBJ1-5	CASSLMNNQPQHF	TGTGCCAGCAGCCTAATGAACAATCAGCCCCAGCATTTT
TRBV7-2	16	.	TRBD2	TRBJ2-3	CASSFLSAGRTDTQYF	TGTGCCAGCAGCTTCCTCTCAGCGGGAAGGACAGATACGCAGTATTTT
TRBV12-3/TRBV12-4	13	.	.	TRBJ1-1	CASSLWLNTEAFF	TGTGCCAGCAGTTTATGGTTAAACACTGAAGCTTTCTTT
TRBV7-2	14	once	.	TRBJ1-2	CASSTNRRSYGYTF	TGTGCCAGCAGCACCAATCGGAGGTCCTATGGCTACACCTTC
TRBV20-1	14	many	TRBD1	TRBJ2-3	CSATRDRSSDTQYF	TGCAGTGCTACGAGGGACAGGTCTTCAGATACGCAGTATTTT
TRBV14	14	many	TRBD1	TRBJ2-1	CASSRDRGVNEQFF	TGTGCCAGCAGCCGGGACAGGGGAGTTAATGAGCAGTTCTTC
TRBV27	13	many	.	TRBJ2-2	CASSLWVTGELFF	TGTGCCAGCAGTTTATGGGTCACCGGGGAGCTGTTTTTT
TRBV29-1	12	.	TRBD1	TRBJ1-2	CSVTGATYGYTF	TGCAGCGTGACAGGGGCGACATATGGCTACACCTTC
TRBV19	15	.	.	TRBJ2-5	CASSPLRGLKETQYF	TGTGCCAGTAGTCCCCTGAGGGGATTAAAAGAGACCCAGTACTTC
TRBV7-2	12	many	.	TRBJ2-1	CASSPRYNEQFF	TGTGCCAGCAGCCCCCGCTACAATGAGCAGTTCTTC
TRBV27	16	many	TRBD2	TRBJ2-1	CASSLSGTSGYNEQFF	TGTGCCAGCAGTTTATCGGGGACTAGCGGTTACAATGAGCAGTTCTTC
TRBV2	15	few	.	TRBJ1-5	CASGVMGGDNQPQHF	TGTGCCAGCGGTGTTATGGGAGGGGACAATCAGCCCCAGCATTTT
TRBV6-2/TRBV6-3	14	many	TRBD1	TRBJ2-1	CASSGQGQWDEQFF	TGTGCCAGCAGTGGGCAGGGACAGTGGGATGAGCAGTTCTTC
TRBV11-2	15	many	TRBD1	TRBJ2-2	CASSDRQGENGELFF	TGTGCCAGCAGCGACCGACAGGGGGAAAACGGGGAGCTGTTTTTT
TRBV19	15	.	.	TRBJ1-4	CASSDVLATNEKLFF	TGTGCCAGTAGTGACGTTCTTGCAACTAATGAAAAACTGTTTTTT
TRBV27	15	many	TRBD1	TRBJ1-2	CASSPHRGRSYGYTF	TGTGCCAGCAGTCCCCACAGGGGGCGGTCTTATGGCTACACCTTC
TRBV7-2	16	many	.	TRBJ2-5	CASSVNGGVMQETQYF	TGTGCCAGCAGCGTAAACGGCGGGGTAATGCAAGAGACCCAGTACTTC
TRBV19	17	many	.	TRBJ1-5	CASSIWGKRDSNQPQHF	TGTGCCAGTAGTATCTGGGGGAAAAGAGATAGCAATCAGCCCCAGCATTTT
TRBV18	12	.	.	TRBJ1-2	CASSPAGNGYTF	TGTGCCAGCTCACCAGCGGGTAACGGCTACACCTTC
TRBV7-2	15	many	.	TRBJ2-3	CASSLRGAGTDTQYF	TGTGCCAGCAGCTTACGTGGGGCGGGCACAGATACGCAGTATTTT
TRBV2	13	many	.	TRBJ2-7	CASISEGGYEQYF	TGTGCCAGCATTTCAGAGGGCGGGTACGAGCAGTACTTC
TRBV7-9	14	many	.	TRBJ2-5	CASSFAGSQETQYF	TGTGCCAGCAGCTTTGCCGGGTCCCAAGAGACCCAGTACTTC
TRBV28	15	.	.	TRBJ2-5	CASSFRGPLLETQYF	TGTGCCAGCAGTTTCCGGGGCCCCCTCCTAGAGACCCAGTACTTC
TRBV14	13	.	TRBD1	TRBJ2-7	CASRGTGPYEQYF	TGTGCCAGCAGAGGGACAGGGCCCTACGAGCAGTACTTC